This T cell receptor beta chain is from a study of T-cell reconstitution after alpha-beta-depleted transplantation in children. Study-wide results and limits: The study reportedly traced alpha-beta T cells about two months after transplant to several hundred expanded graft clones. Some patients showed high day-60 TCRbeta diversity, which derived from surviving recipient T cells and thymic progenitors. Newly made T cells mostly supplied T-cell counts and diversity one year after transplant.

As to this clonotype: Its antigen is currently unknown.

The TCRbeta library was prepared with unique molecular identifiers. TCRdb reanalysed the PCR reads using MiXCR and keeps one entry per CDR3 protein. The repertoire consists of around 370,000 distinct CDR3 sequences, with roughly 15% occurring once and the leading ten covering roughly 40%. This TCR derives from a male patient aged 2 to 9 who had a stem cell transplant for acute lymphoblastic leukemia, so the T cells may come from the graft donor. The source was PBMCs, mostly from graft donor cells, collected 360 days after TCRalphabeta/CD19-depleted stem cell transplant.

Here the CDR3 DNA reads TGTGCCAGCACCCCGGGACCCAGGACTAACTACGAGCAGTACTTC. Amino acids: CASTPGPRTNYEQYF. This chain joins TRBV5-5 and TRBJ2-7; a possible D gene is TRBD2 (6 bases). Germline V gives CDR1 SGHKS, CDR2 YYEKEE (reference sequence). V lost 6 bases and J 3 bases, leaving 19 bases between the germline ends. The CDR3 is made up of 15 amino acids.